One and the same sample provided the 8 T cell receptor beta chains below, sequenced in a study of vaccination and CD4 T cells after COVID-19. Treatment noted: approximately 11-day PBMC culture with coronavirus spike peptide pools or control peptides (ViraFEST assay). One should note that the unexposed donor's CD4+ T cells were collected before the COVID-19 pandemic (2011-2018). Sequence data for DNA of cultured CD4+ T cells were generated by the Oncomine TCR Beta short-read assay. Cultured CD4+ T cells were the source of extracted genomic DNA. From the PCR reads, TCRdb called clonotypes with MiXCR, one entry per CDR3 protein. The sample carries over 7,500 distinct CDR3 sequences, roughly two fifths recorded once. The antigens for these receptors are not known. Specimen: CD4+ T cells from blood, cultured in vitro. These TCRs come from a human donor in good health.

The genes are TRBV6-2 or TRBV6-3 and TRBJ2-1; 16 bases line up with TRBD2. V gave up 0 bases and J gave up 9 bases; unmatched junction bases: 17. The germline V gene encodes CDR1 MNHEY and CDR2 SVGEGT. The CDR3 length is 21 residues. CDR3 sequence (DNA): TGTGCCAGCAGTTACTCGAGGGGGACAGCTGGGACTAGCGGGAGGGCCGTTGAGCAGTTCTTC. Its translation: CASSYSRGTAGTSGRAVEQFF.

By proportion, this clonotype is medium-sized. The chain links TRBV20-1 to TRBJ2-4, with TRBD2 as a possible D gene (6 bases). From germline, CDR1 is DFQATT and CDR2 SNEGSKA (reference sequence). Trimming stripped 1 base from V and 8 bases from J, with 15 bases between. This CDR3 region has 14 residues. CDR3 region: CSARGLGRDDIQYF. CDR3 in DNA: TGCAGTGCTAGAGGGTTGGGGCGGGATGACATTCAGTACTTC.

V gene TRBV25-1 combines with J gene TRBJ2-1; TRBD2 matches at 7 bases. Germline CDR1 is MGHDK and CDR2 is SYGVNS. The CDR3 sequence is 13 residues long. V gave up 6 bases and J gave up 7 bases; unmatched junction bases: 6. The CDR3 region is CASSPREKNEQFF. CDR3 sequence (DNA): TGTGCCAGCAGCCCGCGGGAGAAAAATGAGCAGTTCTTC.

The CDR3 DNA sequence: TGTGCCAGCCGTTTTCCTACCTCCAGAGAGACCCAGTACTTC. It is translated as CASRFPTSRETQYF. This chain joins TRBV7-2 and TRBJ2-5; no definite D call. CDR3 length: 14 amino acids. CDR1 and CDR2 from the germline V gene are SGHTA and FQGNSA. V was clipped by 8 bases and J by 4 bases, with 17 bases between them.

This clonotype was seen more than once but under ten times. The V call is TRBV20-1, the J call TRBJ2-1, with TRBD2 matching over 10 bases. The CDR3 covers 14 residues. Germline CDR1 DFQATT, CDR2 SNEGSKA (reference sequence). Germline trimming cut 6 bases from V and 8 bases from J; bases unmatched to any gene: 10. The CDR3 DNA reads as TGCAGTGCCCCCCAGGCTAGCGGGAGCGATGAGCAGTTCTTC. Protein: CSAPQASGSDEQFF.

The rearrangement links TRBV30 to TRBJ1-2; 8 nucleotides align to TRBD1. With 3 bases clipped from V and 8 bases from J, the junction kept 8 bases outside the gene matches. Germline assignment: CDR1 GTSNPN and CDR2 SVGIG (reference sequence). This CDR3 is built from 13 residues. CDR3 bases: TGTGCCTGGAGGCTAACACAGGGGGGCGGCTACACCTTC. Translating gives CAWRLTQGGGYTF. Combining the CDR3 with reference TRBV30 and TRBJ1-2 gives the whole variable domain SQTIHQWPATLVQPVGSPLSLECTVEGTSNPNLYWYRQAAGRGLQLLFYSVGIGQISSEVPQNLSASRPQDRQFILSSKKLLLSDSGFYLCAWRLTQGGGYTFGSGTRLTVV.

This clonotype was counted between two and nine times. This chain links TRBV20-1 with TRBJ1-1, with D hard to call. Germline V lookup: CDR1 DFQATT, CDR2 SNEGSKA (reference sequence). The V gene lost 3 bases and the J gene lost 4 bases, with 9 bases spanning the gap. The CDR3 totals 12 residues. In nucleotides, the CDR3 is TGCAGTGCTAGGCTGGGTGCCACTGAAGCTTTCTTT. Protein sequence: CSARLGATEAFF.

This clonotype was seen only a few times. V and J are TRBV6-1 and TRBJ2-3; TRBD1 aligns across 9 bases. With V trimmed by 6 bases and J by 4 bases, 2 bases remained unmatched. The CDR3 loop spans 13 amino acids. The germline V gene has CDR1 MNHNS and CDR2 SASEGT. For the CDR3, the DNA is TGTGCCAGCAGGACAGGGGGTTCAGATACGCAGTATTTT. Its protein is CASRTGGSDTQYF.